In this sample, the clone carrying this TCR beta chain turned up once. This may arise from a read error, as a much more abundant clone is one base away. The germline gives CDR1 SQVTM, CDR2 ANQGSEA. CDR3 length: 13 residues. The entry originates in a study of blood T cells in healthy people across ages. The donors, aged roughly 6 to 95, were healthy Caucasians from Russia. A second about 6 to 11 cycle PCR used barcoded and J-beta primers. TCRdb itself ran the 5' RACE reads through MiXCR, one entry per CDR3 protein. The table has 700,000 to 800,000 distinct CDR3 sequences, about 42% seen once. This TCR was recovered from a woman aged 55 to 70 in good health. V and J are TRBV29-1 and TRBJ2-6, with D possibly matching TRBD1 (5 bases). Material: blood. CDR3 protein: CSAVFSGADVLTF. The CDR3 DNA is TGCAGCGCTGTTTTCTCTGGGGCCGACGTCCTGACTTTC.